A single sample is the source of the 14 T cell receptor beta chains below, sequenced in a study of cytomegalovirus exposure and HLA in healthy donors. PCR was performed using 60 Vbeta and 13 Jbeta primers. This table comes from immunoSEQ multiplex PCR, and its TCRdb copy is limited to in-frame clones, with some not included. The sample comprises 150,000 to 200,000 clones, 60% to 85% of which are singletons, and approximately 7% rests with the top ten. Sequencing was performed on PBMCs. The receptors stem from a male donor in good health and CMV-seropositive.

V gene TRBV7-8 combines with J gene TRBJ2-5; tentative D call: TRBD1 (5 bases). This CDR3 has 14 residues. The germline gives CDR1 SGHVS, CDR2 FQNEAQ. The germline V and J ends were trimmed by 1 base and 4 bases, with 10 bases remaining between them. CDR3 sequence (DNA): TGTGCCAGCAGCTTAGAGGGGTGGAGAGAGACCCAGTACTTC. Its protein is CASSLEGWRETQYF.

The chain uses TRBV2 and TRBJ2-1; the match to TRBD2 covers 8 bases. Losses at the gene ends were 3 bases for V and 9 bases for J; bases not matched to a gene: 13. The CDR3 has 16 residues. In germline, CDR1 is SNHLY, CDR2 FYNNEI. The CDR3 sequence: CASSDPLPGGPGEQFF. Written as DNA, the CDR3 is TGTGCCAGCAGTGACCCTCTGCCGGGGGGGCCCGGTGAGCAGTTCTTC.

The chain carries TRBV5-4 and TRBJ2-1; possible D gene TRBD2, 5 bases. V gave up 0 bases and J gave up 0 bases, with 10 bases separating them. Germline CDR1 SGHNT, CDR2 YYREEE (reference sequence). The CDR3 contains 16 residues. In DNA, the CDR3 is TGTGCCAGCAGCTTGGGAACGGGGAGCTCCTACAATGAGCAGTTCTTC. It codes for CASSLGTGSSYNEQFF.

The CDR3 sequence: CASSLTSRRQGVNGYTF. The DNA of the CDR3 is TGTGCCAGCAGCTTGACTTCTCGAAGACAGGGGGTGAACGGCTACACCTTC. The chain uses TRBV7-2 and TRBJ1-2, with 9 bases aligning to TRBD1. Germline loops: CDR1 SGHTA, CDR2 FQGNSA. J lost 8 bases, V lost 3 bases, and 16 bases had no gene match. The CDR3 length is 17 residues.

The rearrangement uses TRBV6-6 and TRBJ1-2; 7 positions match TRBD1. The CDR3 sequence is 15 residues long. With 10 bases clipped from V and 1 base from J, the junction kept 12 bases outside the gene matches. Germline CDR1 MNHNY, CDR2 SVGAGI (reference sequence). Here the CDR3 DNA reads TGTGCCACCGGACAGGCGCACCTCTTTAACTATGGCTACACCTTC. Its translation: CATGQAHLFNYGYTF.

The chain is built from TRBV6-6 and TRBJ1-2, with TRBD1 as a possible D gene (5 bases). The CDR3 is 16 amino acids. Trimming cost V 2 bases and J 0 bases, with 13 bases left between them. CDR1 MNHNY and CDR2 SVGAGI come from the germline V gene (reference sequence). The CDR3 sequence is CASSYKDTGSNYGYTF. The DNA for the CDR3 is TGTGCCAGCAGTTACAAGGACACAGGATCTAACTATGGCTACACCTTC.

The CDR3 is CASRSPGEETQYF. CDR3 coding DNA: TGTGCCAGCAGGTCTCCAGGTGAAGAGACCCAGTACTTC. The chain employs TRBV9 and TRBJ2-5, with D unclear. The V end lost 5 bases, the J end lost 3 bases, and 11 bases lay between the germline ends. The CDR3 loop spans 13 amino acids. Germline loops: CDR1 SGDLS, CDR2 YYNGEE.

Here the CDR3 DNA reads TGTGCCAGCAGCGTAGTAGCGGGGGGGCCTTATGCGGATGAGCAGTTCTTC. Residues: CASSVVAGGPYADEQFF. This chain links TRBV9 with TRBJ2-1; 11 positions agree with TRBD2. Trimming removed 0 bases from V and 8 bases from J; junction bases left unmatched: 10. The germline V gene encodes CDR1 SGDLS and CDR2 YYNGEE. There are 17 residues in the CDR3. Combining the CDR3 with reference TRBV9 and TRBJ2-1 gives the whole variable domain DSGVTQTPKHLITATGQRVTLRCSPRSGDLSVYWYQQSLDQGLQFLIQYYNGEERAKGNILERFSAQQFPDLHSELNLSSLELGDSALYFCASSVVAGGPYADEQFFGPGTRLTVL.

This clone showed up just a few times. The J gene is TRBJ2-3, the V gene TRBV10-3, with D possibly TRBD1 on 5 matching bases. Germline V gene lookup returns CDR1 ENHRY and CDR2 SYGVKD. CDR3 length: 14 residues. V lost 5 bases and J 1 base, leaving 10 bases between the germline ends. CDR3 sequence reads: CAISHDSGTDTQYF. The CDR3 coding sequence is TGTGCCATCAGTCATGACAGCGGCACAGATACGCAGTATTTT.

The chain joins TRBV6-4 to TRBJ2-1, with 7 positions matching TRBD2. Looked up from germline, CDR1 is MRHNA and CDR2 is SNTAGT. This CDR3 contains 14 residues. Losses at the gene ends were 5 bases for V and 8 bases for J; bases not matched to a gene: 9. The CDR3 sequence is CASSSGTKDHEQFF. CDR3 coding DNA: TGTGCCAGCAGTTCCGGGACTAAGGACCATGAGCAGTTCTTC.

The chain uses TRBV5-4 and TRBJ1-2; TRBD1 matches at 8 bases. The CDR3 is 13 residues long. Germline V CDR1 and CDR2: SGHNT, YYREEE (reference sequence). The ends lost 4 bases at V and 4 bases at J; junction bases unmatched: 3. The CDR3 sequence: CASSIQGGYGYTF. In DNA form, the CDR3 reads TGTGCCAGCAGCATACAGGGGGGCTATGGCTACACCTTC.

V is TRBV7-8 and J is TRBJ1-5; D is possibly TRBD1 (5 bases). The V end was cut by 5 bases, the J end by 0 bases, with 8 bases between. This CDR3 is 14 amino acids long. Germline loops: CDR1 SGHVS, CDR2 FQNEAQ. This CDR3 is CASSLDSSNQPQHF. For the CDR3, the DNA is TGTGCCAGCAGCCTAGACAGTAGCAATCAGCCCCAGCATTTT.

The DNA of the CDR3 is TGTGCCAGCAGCCCACAGGGGATTCGAACAGATACGCAGTATTTT. This translates into CASSPQGIRTDTQYF. This chain joins TRBV7-3 and TRBJ2-3, with 7 bases fitting TRBD1. The CDR3 sequence is 15 residues long. Germline V lookup: CDR1 SGHTA, CDR2 FQGTGA. The junction had 8 bases not matched to a gene; V was cut back by 5 bases and J by 3 bases.

This chain uses TRBV5-1 with TRBJ1-2, with D possibly matching TRBD1 (5 bases). V was clipped by 5 bases and J by 4 bases, with 18 bases between them. The V gene's germline CDR1 is SGHRS and CDR2 YFSETQ. This CDR3 has 15 residues. The CDR3, as DNA: TGCGCCAGCAGTCTCGACAAGGGACTAACCTATGGCTACACCTTC. It specifies CASSLDKGLTYGYTF.